Presented here are 16 T cell receptor beta chains from one specimen sequenced in a study of regulatory T cells in long-lasting Graves disease. According to the study, TCR beta libraries were built with iRepertoire HTBI primers and CDR3-region Arm-PCR. MiXCR was run by TCRdb on the multiplex PCR reads, yielding one entry per CDR3 protein. Of hundreds of thousands of distinct CDR3 sequences listed, around a fifth are singletons. The time point here: persistent/refractory GD, antithyroid drugs over 5 years with positive TRAb. Construction of the TCR library relied on RNA isolated from PBMCs. The sample consisted of peripheral blood mononuclear cells (PBMCs), taken when the disease was refractory, from a patient treated with antithyroid drugs. These receptors all come from a female donor with Graves disease.

In this sample, this clonotype turned up many times. The rearrangement uses TRBV12-3 or TRBV12-4 and TRBJ2-7; maybe TRBD1 (7 bases). The CDR3 runs to 14 residues. Between the trimmed V and J ends, which lost 8 bases and 5 bases, there was a span of 19 bases. The CDR3 protein is CASAGQILPHEQYF. CDR3 sequence (DNA): TGTGCCAGCGCGGGACAGATCCTGCCCCACGAGCAGTACTTC.

V usage is TRBV6-2 or TRBV6-3 and J usage is TRBJ2-3; TRBD2 might be the D (5 bases). Between the trimmed V and J ends, which lost 6 bases and 4 bases, there was a span of 11 bases. Germline CDR1 and CDR2: MNHEY and SVGEGT. The CDR3 is 13 amino acids. The CDR3 DNA follows: TGTGCCAGCAGGGGAGCTGTTTCAGATACGCAGTATTTT. It specifies CASRGAVSDTQYF.

This clonotype turned up a few times. V is TRBV15 and J is TRBJ1-1, with a weak D call TRBD1 (5 bases). Trimming shortened V by 3 bases and J by 4 bases, and 15 bases separated the two germline ends. The CDR3 spans 15 residues. Germline V gene sequence: CDR1 LNHNV, CDR2 YYDKDF (reference sequence). The chain's CDR3 is CATSSGDDWGTEAFF. CDR3 in DNA: TGTGCCACCAGCAGTGGGGACGATTGGGGCACTGAAGCTTTCTTT.

This clonotype was observed a few times. The chain has TRBV10-2 and TRBJ2-7; D gene unclear. The CDR3 is made up of 13 amino acids. The germline gives CDR1 WSHSY, CDR2 SAAADI. The V end was cut by 4 bases, the J end by 4 bases, with 11 bases between. CDR3 coding DNA: TGCGCCAGCAGTGCGGCTAGTTGGTACGAGCAGTACTTC. It yields the protein CASSAASWYEQYF.

V gene TRBV7-8 combines with J gene TRBJ2-2; D may be TRBD2 (5 bases). Trimming stripped 5 bases from V and 13 bases from J, with 14 bases between. CDR1 and CDR2 from the germline V gene are SGHVS and FQNEAQ. CDR3 size: 12 residues. The CDR3 loop reads CASSPEVGGLFF. In DNA, the CDR3 is TGTGCCAGCAGCCCGGAGGTGGGCGGGCTGTTTTTT.

This clonotype was detected only a few times. The chain carries TRBV3-1 and TRBJ2-3; no reliable D call. Germline-derived CDR1 and CDR2 are LGHDT and YNNKEL (reference sequence). The V and J ends lost 3 bases and 6 bases respectively, with 4 bases between them. This CDR3 region has 11 residues. The CDR3 protein is CASSHRDTQYF. CDR3 sequence (DNA): TGTGCCAGCAGCCACAGGGATACGCAGTATTTT.

In its sample, this clonotype was seen a few times. This chain uses TRBV10-3 with TRBJ1-2; 9 bases fit TRBD1. V trimming: 8 bases; J trimming: 6 bases; junction bases outside the gene matches: 7. The germline gives CDR1 ENHRY, CDR2 SYGVKD. The CDR3 sequence is 13 residues long. The CDR3 spells CAIAGTGYDGYTF. As DNA, the CDR3 is TGTGCCATCGCAGGGACAGGGTACGATGGCTACACCTTC.

Many counts were recorded for this clonotype. This rearrangement joins TRBV20-1 to TRBJ2-2, with D possibly being TRBD2 (6 bases). From germline, CDR1 is DFQATT and CDR2 SNEGSKA (reference sequence). Trimming removed 0 bases at V and 5 bases at J, with 13 bases between. This CDR3 spans 15 amino acids. The CDR3 DNA follows: TGCAGTGCTAGAGATCTGGGGCGGGATACCGGGGAGCTGTTTTTT. This encodes CSARDLGRDTGELFF.

This clonotype was recorded a few times. The chain employs TRBV20-1 and TRBJ1-5; possibly TRBD1 for D (5 bases). CDR3 length: 14 amino acids. Germline CDR1 and CDR2: DFQATT and SNEGSKA (reference sequence). Trimming removed 3 bases from V and 4 bases from J, with 13 bases in between. CDR3 nucleotides: TGCAGTGCTAGGGGGGGGAGTCGAAATCAGCCCCAGCATTTT. It translates to CSARGGSRNQPQHF.

The chain joins TRBV6-5 to TRBJ1-4; TRBD1 matches at 9 bases. The CDR3 totals 16 residues. Trimming cost V 0 bases and J 13 bases; bases outside gene matches: 12. Germline CDR1 and CDR2: MNHEY and SVGAGI. In DNA, the CDR3 is TGTGCCAGCAGTTACTCGATGGGACAGGGCCTGAGAGGACTGTTTTTT. Translation: CASSYSMGQGLRGLFF.

This clonotype was found a few times. The chain is built from TRBV28 and TRBJ2-6; D gene ambiguous. With 7 bases removed from V and 2 bases from J, the gap between germline ends came to 6 bases. Germline V gene lookup returns CDR1 MDHEN and CDR2 SYDVKM. This CDR3 is built from 13 residues. CDR3 amino acids: CASTGPGANVLTF. The CDR3 nucleotides are TGTGCCAGCACTGGGCCTGGGGCCAACGTCCTGACTTTC.

This clonotype showed up just once. This chain links TRBV28 with TRBJ2-3; D possibly corresponds to TRBD1 (5 bases). The CDR3 sequence is 17 residues long. The V gene's germline CDR1 is MDHEN and CDR2 SYDVKM. V shed 7 bases and J shed 4 bases, with 24 bases lying between them. The CDR3 reads CASTLSTAPSTADTQYF. The CDR3 nucleotides are TGTGCCAGCACCCTCTCGACAGCCCCTTCGACGGCAGATACGCAGTATTTT.

Many counts were recorded for this clonotype. The chain joins TRBV5-5 to TRBJ1-2, with 8 positions matching TRBD1. The CDR3 covers 15 residues. With 4 bases clipped from V and 5 bases from J, the junction kept 10 bases outside the gene matches. Germline V CDR1 and CDR2: SGHKS, YYEKEE (reference sequence). CDR3 loop: CASSAQDRVVYGYTF. The CDR3 region has the DNA TGTGCCAGCAGCGCTCAGGACAGGGTTGTGTATGGCTACACCTTC.

This clonotype was recorded many times. The chain has TRBV28 and TRBJ2-3; D could derive from TRBD1 or TRBD2 (5 bases each). Deletions cut 4 bases from V and 4 bases from J, with 9 bases between. The CDR3 covers 13 residues. The germline CDR1 and CDR2 sequences are MDHEN and SYDVKM. CDR3 protein: CASSSRGPDTQYF. In DNA, the CDR3 is TGTGCCAGCAGTTCGAGGGGCCCAGATACGCAGTATTTT.

The table lists this clonotype with a few counts. V usage is TRBV12-3 or TRBV12-4 and J usage is TRBJ2-1; TRBD2 agrees at 7 bases. V was pared by 6 bases and J by 3 bases, with 5 bases of the junction left unmatched. There are 14 residues in the CDR3. The CDR3 coding sequence is TGTGCCAGCAGCCGGAGCGGGAACTACAATGAGCAGTTCTTC. This gives the protein CASSRSGNYNEQFF.

The V call is TRBV3-1, the J call TRBJ2-5, with D possibly TRBD2 on 5 matching bases. V shed 0 bases and J shed 4 bases, with 12 bases lying between them. The germline V gene encodes CDR1 LGHDT and CDR2 YNNKEL (reference sequence). The CDR3 is 15 amino acids. DNA of the CDR3: TGTGCCAGCAGCCAAGAGGTTTTTGGGAGAGAGACCCAGTACTTC. This encodes CASSQEVFGRETQYF.